These 15 T cell receptor beta chains were sequenced from one sample in a study of T cell responses to AZD1222 COVID-19 vaccine. This table comes from immunoSEQ multiplex PCR, and its TCRdb copy is limited to in-frame clones, with some not included. The sample holds 140,000 to 150,000 clones, nearly 90% seen once. Sequenced here: peripheral blood, sampled on day 0 of AZD1222 vaccination. These receptors all come from an adult in good health.

This clone was seen more than once but under ten times. The V gene is TRBV5-1, the J gene TRBJ1-6; TRBD1 might be the D (6 bases). This CDR3 region has 18 residues. V was cut by 2 bases and J by 0 bases, with 15 bases left in between. The germline V gene encodes CDR1 SGHRS and CDR2 YFSETQ. The CDR3 region has the DNA TGCGCCAGCAGCTTCACTGAACAGGGAAACTCCTATAATTCACCCCTCCACTTT. As protein: CASSFTEQGNSYNSPLHF.

J is TRBJ1-4 and V is TRBV4-1; 9 bases align to TRBD1. CDR3 size: 15 residues. The ends lost 1 base at V and 7 bases at J; junction bases unmatched: 4. The germline V gene encodes CDR1 MGHRA and CDR2 YSYEKL. CDR3 protein: CASSQGTGVAEKLFF. The CDR3 region has the DNA TGCGCCAGCAGCCAAGGGACAGGGGTGGCTGAAAAACTGTTTTTT.

This sequence joins TRBV19 and TRBJ1-5; D not certain. Germline CDR1 and CDR2: LNHDA and SQIVND (reference sequence). This CDR3 is 15 amino acids long. The V end lost 5 bases, the J end lost 0 bases, and 11 bases lay between the germline ends. In DNA form, the CDR3 reads TGTGCCAGTAGTCCAAAAGATTATAGCAATCAGCCCCAGCATTTT. Amino acid sequence: CASSPKDYSNQPQHF.

The chain recombines TRBV5-1 with TRBJ1-2, with 10 bases matching TRBD1. The CDR3 contains 16 residues. Losses at the gene ends were 4 bases for V and 6 bases for J; bases not matched to a gene: 12. Germline assignment: CDR1 SGHRS and CDR2 YFSETQ. The CDR3: CASSLTGDRGPDGYTF. The CDR3 DNA reads as TGCGCCAGCAGCCTTACGGGTGACAGGGGGCCAGATGGCTACACCTTC. The whole variable domain, filled in from reference TRBV5-1 and TRBJ1-2, reads KAGVTQTPRYLIKTRGQQVTLSCSPISGHRSVSWYQQTPGQGLQFLFEYFSETQRNKGNFPGRFSGRQFSNSRSEMNVSTLELGDSALYLCASSLTGDRGPDGYTFGSGTRLTVV.

This chain uses TRBV7-6 with TRBJ1-3; D may be TRBD1 (6 bases). V lost 0 bases and J 2 bases, leaving 11 bases between the germline ends. The CDR3 spans 16 residues. Looked up from germline, CDR1 is SGHVS and CDR2 is FNYEAQ. CDR3 coding DNA: TGTGCCAGCAGCTTAGCTGGGCCAGGGGCTGGAAACACCATATATTTT. Translated, it gives CASSLAGPGAGNTIYF.

The chain has TRBV24-1 and TRBJ1-5; D is ambiguous. The CDR3 sequence is 13 residues long. V shed 6 bases and J shed 5 bases, with 10 bases lying between them. CDR1 KGHDR and CDR2 SFDVKD come from the germline V gene. CDR3 sequence (DNA): TGTGCCACCAGTTGGGGTTGGGATCAGCCCCAGCATTTT. Encoded protein: CATSWGWDQPQHF.

This chain uses TRBV2 with TRBJ2-2; perhaps D is TRBD1 or TRBD2 (5 bases each). This CDR3 has 15 residues. The V and J ends lost 7 bases and 2 bases respectively, with 14 bases between them. CDR1 and CDR2 (germline): SNHLY, FYNNEI. CDR3 amino acids: CASNPWGINTGELFF. The CDR3 nucleotides are TGTGCCAGCAATCCGTGGGGGATAAACACCGGGGAGCTGTTTTTT.

The V gene is TRBV7-9, the J gene TRBJ1-2; D might be TRBD1 (5 bases). The germline gives CDR1 SEHNR, CDR2 FQNEAQ (reference sequence). The CDR3 covers 14 residues. Trimming removed 5 bases at V and 3 bases at J, with 13 bases between. Written as DNA, the CDR3 is TGTGCCAGCAGCCCTCCCCAGGGCGACTATGGCTACACCTTC. This sequence encodes CASSPPQGDYGYTF.

The V and J genes are TRBV18 and TRBJ2-2; 9 bases line up with TRBD1. This CDR3 has 15 residues. The germline gives CDR1 KGHSH, CDR2 LQKENI. J lost 6 bases, V lost 3 bases, and 5 bases had no gene match. CDR3 residues: CASSPGQGTSGELFF. As DNA, the CDR3 is TGTGCCAGCTCACCGGGACAGGGTACATCCGGGGAGCTGTTTTTT.

About this clone itself: This specimen includes other DNA sequences encoding the same CDR3. The rearrangement joins TRBV18 to TRBJ2-5, with D perhaps TRBD1 (5 bases). The CDR3 sequence is 14 residues long. The ends were cut back, 3 bases at V and 5 bases at J, with 13 bases in the middle. Germline V CDR1 and CDR2: KGHSH, LQKENI. CDR3 DNA sequence: TGTGCCAGCTCACCGAGCAGGTCAGGGGAGACCCAGTACTTC. It is translated as CASSPSRSGETQYF. Full variable domain (outside the CDR3, taken from reference TRBV18 and TRBJ2-5): NAGVMQNPRHLVRRRGQEARLRCSPMKGHSHVYWYRQLPEEGLKFMVYLQKENIIDESGMPKERFSAEFPKEGPSILRIQQVVRGDSAAYFCASSPSRSGETQYFGPGTRLLVL.

The gene calls are TRBV11-2 and TRBJ1-2, with TRBD1 matching over 9 bases. Germline values: CDR1 SGHAT, CDR2 FQNNGV. The CDR3 has 13 residues. With 6 bases clipped from V and 6 bases from J, the junction kept 5 bases outside the gene matches. CDR3 sequence (DNA): TGTGCCAGCAGGAAACAGGGGGCAGATGGCTACACCTTC. Translating gives CASRKQGADGYTF.

V gene TRBV9 combines with J gene TRBJ1-1, with D perhaps TRBD1 (5 bases). Looked up from germline, CDR1 is SGDLS and CDR2 is YYNGEE. V dropped 0 bases and J dropped 4 bases, with 7 bases sitting between them. The CDR3 covers 13 residues. This chain's CDR3 is CASSVERGTEAFF. CDR3 sequence (DNA): TGTGCCAGCAGCGTAGAAAGGGGCACTGAAGCTTTCTTT.

The chain combines TRBV6-5 with TRBJ1-4, with TRBD1 identical over 8 bases. In germline, CDR1 is MNHEY, CDR2 SVGAGI. This CDR3 has 15 amino acids. J was trimmed by 3 bases and V by 5 bases; bases with no gene match: 5. CDR3 sequence (DNA): TGTGCCAGCAGTACAGGGGGGCGGCCTAATGAAAAACTGTTTTTT. This gives the protein CASSTGGRPNEKLFF.

The table lists this clone with a few counts. This chain connects TRBV6-2 or TRBV6-3 to TRBJ2-2; tentatively, D is TRBD1 or TRBD2 (5 bases each). The CDR3 loop spans 16 amino acids. Per the germline V gene, CDR1 is MNHEY and CDR2 is SVGEGT. The V end lost 6 bases, the J end lost 0 bases, and 14 bases lay between the germline ends. The CDR3: CASSNLWGPNTGELFF. DNA for the CDR3: TGTGCCAGCAGCAACCTTTGGGGACCGAACACCGGGGAGCTGTTTTTT.

The chain joins TRBV7-3 to TRBJ2-3; D gene unclear. Germline lookup yields CDR1 SGHTA and CDR2 FQGTGA. This CDR3 is 13 amino acids long. V was cut by 6 bases and J by 2 bases, with 9 bases left in between. Here the CDR3 DNA reads TGTGCCAGCAGTTCGGATATCACAGATACGCAGTATTTT. Protein sequence: CASSSDITDTQYF.